The 23 T cell receptor beta chains below all came from one sample that was sequenced in a study of shared clonotypes between healthy human individuals. The protocol was immunoSEQ multiplex PCR, while the TCRdb copy is restricted to in-frame clones and leaves out a portion. The repertoire holds about 2.2 million clones, 85% to 95% seen once, with around 1.8% in the top ten. Naive CD8 cells, CD45RO-negative and positively selected for CCR7, excluded terminally differentiated effector memory CD45RA+ cells. The sample comprised naive CD8+ T cells from PBMCs. All receptors derive from a man aged 18 to 29 in good health. Some clones in this sample may be carry-over from other donors' samples.

V and J are TRBV11-2 and TRBJ2-2; D is ambiguous. The CDR3 consists of 15 residues. CDR1 is SGHAT and CDR2 is FQNNGV in the germline V gene. V was trimmed by 1 base and J by 0 bases, leaving 6 bases between them. CDR3 nucleotide sequence: TGTGCCAGCAGCTTAGGAGTTTCGAACACCGGGGAGCTGTTTTTT. Its protein product is CASSLGVSNTGELFF.

This sequence joins TRBV7-9 and TRBJ2-2; unclear D gene. CDR3 size: 15 residues. Looked up from germline, CDR1 is SEHNR and CDR2 is FQNEAQ (reference sequence). Trimming removed 0 bases from V and 5 bases from J, with 10 bases in between. CDR3 coding DNA: TGTGCCAGCAGCTTAGCAGTTGGCCAGACCGGGGAGCTGTTTTTT. Translating it yields CASSLAVGQTGELFF.

As DNA, the CDR3 is TGTGCCAGCAGTTTAGGGGCGGACGTTTATGGCTACACCTTC. Residues: CASSLGADVYGYTF. The chain combines TRBV28 with TRBJ1-2; D might be TRBD1 (5 bases). With 2 bases removed from V and 5 bases from J, the gap between germline ends came to 12 bases. Germline loops: CDR1 MDHEN, CDR2 SYDVKM. The CDR3 has 14 residues.

This clone was seen only once. The same CDR3 also results from other DNA sequences found in this sample. CDR3 sequence (DNA): TGTGCCAGCAGCTTAATCAGAGGATCCTACAATGAGCAGTTCTTC. Its protein product is CASSLIRGSYNEQFF. The chain has TRBV7-3 and TRBJ2-1; D gene ambiguous. Trimming stripped 1 base from V and 1 base from J, with 8 bases between. The CDR3 has 15 residues. The V gene's germline CDR1 is SGHTA and CDR2 FQGTGA.

Of note for this clone: The same CDR3 arises from other DNA sequences in this sample as well. The chain carries TRBV7-9 and TRBJ2-7; 8 bases match TRBD2. Germline loops: CDR1 SEHNR, CDR2 FQNEAQ (reference sequence). With V trimmed by 1 base and J by 6 bases, 5 bases remained unmatched. The CDR3 loop spans 14 amino acids. The DNA for the CDR3 is TGTGCCAGCAGCTTAGTTAGCGGGGCCCGCGAGCAGTACTTC. Its translation is CASSLVSGAREQYF.

V is TRBV7-3 and J is TRBJ1-1; no reliable D call. This CDR3 has 15 residues. CDR1 SGHTA and CDR2 FQGTGA come from the germline V gene. With 5 bases removed from V and 0 bases from J, the gap between germline ends came to 13 bases. CDR3 DNA sequence: TGTGCCAGCAGCCCGTCGGTGGGAATGAACACTGAAGCTTTCTTT. Translating gives CASSPSVGMNTEAFF.

The chain couples TRBV13 to TRBJ1-1; D is ambiguous. The CDR3 runs 15 residues. Germline V gene sequence: CDR1 PRHDT, CDR2 FYEKMQ (reference sequence). Between the trimmed V and J ends, which lost 2 bases and 0 bases, there was a span of 10 bases. DNA of the CDR3: TGTGCCAGCAGCTTAAGTGGGTCCATGAACACTGAAGCTTTCTTT. Protein sequence: CASSLSGSMNTEAFF. The entire variable domain, with the rest obtained from reference TRBV13 and TRBJ1-1, is as follows: AAGVIQSPRHLIKEKRETATLKCYPIPRHDTVYWYQQGPGQDPQFLISFYEKMQSDKGSIPDRFSAQQFSDYHSELNMSSLELGDSALYFCASSLSGSMNTEAFFGQGTRLTVV.

V is TRBV12-5 and J is TRBJ1-2; D uncertain. Germline lookup yields CDR1 LGHNT and CDR2 FRNRAP. Trimming took 3 bases from V and 6 from J, leaving 17 bases between them. The CDR3 covers 15 residues. The CDR3 sequence: CASGLDYGIPNGYTF. The CDR3, as DNA: TGTGCTAGTGGTTTAGACTACGGGATTCCCAATGGCTACACCTTC.

A word on this clone: The same CDR3 also results from other DNA sequences found in this sample. This chain joins TRBV28 and TRBJ1-1; the D is unclear. Germline V gene sequence: CDR1 MDHEN, CDR2 SYDVKM. This CDR3 is built from 13 residues. The V end lost 2 bases, the J end lost 4 bases, and 8 bases lay between the germline ends. CDR3 protein: CASSLGRSTEAFF. For the CDR3, the DNA is TGTGCCAGCAGTTTAGGCAGGTCCACTGAAGCTTTCTTT.

V usage is TRBV15 and J usage is TRBJ2-7, with a tentative D call TRBD1 (6 bases). Germline loops: CDR1 LNHNV, CDR2 YYDKDF (reference sequence). The CDR3 extends over 13 amino acids. Trimming pared 5 bases from V and 4 bases from J, leaving 12 bases between. The CDR3 reads CATSPRTEYEQYF. The CDR3 DNA follows: TGTGCCACCAGCCCCCGGACAGAGTACGAGCAGTACTTC. The variable domain in full, with the rest retrieved from reference TRBV15 and TRBJ2-7, is DAMVIQNPRYQVTQFGKPVTLSCSQTLNHNVMYWYQQKSSQAPKLLFHYYDKDFNNEADTPDNFQSRRPNTSFCFLDIRSPGLGDTAMYLCATSPRTEYEQYFGPGTRLTVT.

The CDR3 protein is CASSPRHALPGAGPQHF. CDR3 in DNA: TGTGCCAGCAGTCCACGACACGCCTTGCCGGGTGCCGGTCCACAGCATTTT. The genes are TRBV27 and TRBJ1-5, with no clear D. Trimming took 5 bases from V and 13 from J, leaving 30 bases between them. The CDR3 extends over 17 amino acids. Germline CDR1 MNHEY, CDR2 SMNVEV (reference sequence).

V usage is TRBV27 and J usage is TRBJ2-7; D unclear. The CDR3 is made up of 15 amino acids. The V and J ends lost 0 bases and 6 bases respectively, with 15 bases between them. Germline assignment: CDR1 MNHEY and CDR2 SMNVEV (reference sequence). CDR3 nucleotide sequence: TGTGCCAGCAGTTTATCTTATTCACGAGCCCCCGAGCAGTACTTC. It codes for CASSLSYSRAPEQYF.

The chain couples TRBV5-8 to TRBJ2-3; D is unclear. The germline CDR1 and CDR2 sequences are SGHTS and YDEGEE. This CDR3 has 13 residues. V lost 1 base and J 5 bases, leaving 8 bases between the germline ends. CDR3 residues: CASSLRLGDTQYF. In DNA, the CDR3 is TGTGCCAGCAGCTTGCGTTTGGGAGATACGCAGTATTTT.

The chain carries TRBV6-5 and TRBJ2-7; D remains ambiguous. V lost 2 bases and J 3 bases, leaving 8 bases between the germline ends. The CDR3 contains 13 residues. Germline CDR1 MNHEY, CDR2 SVGAGI. CDR3 in amino acids: CASSYAGYYEQYF. CDR3 nucleotides: TGTGCCAGCAGTTACGCAGGATACTACGAGCAGTACTTC.

V is TRBV18 and J is TRBJ1-2, with TRBD1 as a possible D gene (5 bases). CDR1 is KGHSH and CDR2 is LQKENI in the germline V gene. Trimming cost V 0 bases and J 11 bases, with 16 bases left between them. The CDR3 contains 14 residues. CDR3 sequence reads: CASSPPLGLPRYTF. As DNA, the CDR3 is TGTGCCAGCTCACCACCGCTGGGACTCCCTCGATACACCTTC.

The rearrangement uses TRBV28 and TRBJ1-5, with D unclear. The germline CDR1 and CDR2 sequences are MDHEN and SYDVKM. The V end lost 2 bases, the J end lost 5 bases, and 10 bases lay between the germline ends. CDR3 length: 14 residues. The CDR3 reads CASSLNLRDQPQHF. Written as DNA, the CDR3 is TGTGCCAGCAGTTTAAATCTTCGCGATCAGCCCCAGCATTTT.

The chain combines TRBV28 with TRBJ1-5; no clear D. The CDR3 is made up of 15 amino acids. V was clipped by 6 bases and J by 6 bases, with 18 bases between them. Germline V gene data show CDR1 as MDHEN and CDR2 as SYDVKM. The CDR3 DNA sequence: TGTGCCAGCAGACCGACGGGCCTCCGTCGTCAGCCCCAGCATTTT. Encoded protein: CASRPTGLRRQPQHF.

V gene TRBV5-4 combines with J gene TRBJ2-1, with 7 bases fitting TRBD2. Germline V lookup: CDR1 SGHNT, CDR2 YYREEE (reference sequence). Trimming took 4 bases from V and 4 from J; bases not matched to a gene: 5. CDR3 length: 14 amino acids. Written as DNA, the CDR3 is TGTGCCAGCAGCCTAAGACTAGCTTACAATGAGCAGTTCTTC. It is translated as CASSLRLAYNEQFF.

The chain combines TRBV7-9 with TRBJ1-1, with D uncertain. The CDR3 consists of 11 residues. Germline V gene sequence: CDR1 SEHNR, CDR2 FQNEAQ (reference sequence). The ends were cut back, 8 bases at V and 4 bases at J, with 8 bases in the middle. CDR3: CASESRTEAFF. CDR3 DNA: TGTGCCAGCGAGAGCCGCACTGAAGCTTTCTTT.

This clone was counted a single time. The DNA of the CDR3 is TGTGCCAGCAGCGGAGGGGCCCTCGGAACCATAGCCAAAAACATTCAGTACTTC. Its translation: CASSGGALGTIAKNIQYF. V usage is TRBV9 and J usage is TRBJ2-4, with D perhaps given as TRBD1 or TRBD2 (5 bases each). V lost 3 bases and J 0 bases, leaving 19 bases between the germline ends. CDR3 length equals 18 residues. Germline CDR1 and CDR2: SGDLS and YYNGEE.

J is TRBJ2-7 and V is TRBV11-2; 10 nucleotides agree with TRBD1. The junction had 7 bases not matched to a gene; V was cut back by 5 bases and J by 3 bases. Looked up from germline, CDR1 is SGHAT and CDR2 is FQNNGV. The CDR3 sequence is 15 residues long. CDR3 DNA sequence: TGTGCCAGCAGCCCACCGGGACAGGGGATCTACGAGCAGTACTTC. This translates into CASSPPGQGIYEQYF. Combining the CDR3 with reference TRBV11-2 and TRBJ2-7 gives the whole variable domain EAGVAQSPRYKIIEKRQSVAFWCNPISGHATLYWYQQILGQGPKLLIQFQNNGVVDDSQLPKDRFSAERLKGVDSTLKIQPAKLEDSAVYLCASSPPGQGIYEQYFGPGTRLTVT.

The chain is built from TRBV19 and TRBJ2-3, with D possibly matching TRBD2 (7 bases). Trimming left V 4 bases short and J 3 bases short, with 17 bases between. Per the germline V gene, CDR1 is LNHDA and CDR2 is SQIVND (reference sequence). The CDR3 runs 16 residues. The CDR3 here is CASSTGEGVGTDTQYF. Written as DNA, the CDR3 is TGTGCCAGTAGTACCGGGGAGGGGGTTGGGACAGATACGCAGTATTTT.

This chain links TRBV27 with TRBJ2-7; 7 bases fit TRBD1. Germline CDR1 reads MNHEY; CDR2 reads SMNVEV (reference sequence). CDR3 length: 13 amino acids. The ends lost 6 bases at V and 2 bases at J; junction bases unmatched: 4. The CDR3 loop reads CASRSGTAYEQYF. Here the CDR3 DNA reads TGTGCCAGCAGATCCGGGACAGCCTACGAGCAGTACTTC.